This T cell receptor beta chain was found in a study of T cells in tuberculosis. Background on the study: T cells were selected with CD1B tetramers loaded with glucose monomycolate.

Only in-frame clones appear in the TCRdb table, and some are missing; sequencing was by immunoSEQ multiplex PCR. The sample consists of tens of thousands of clones, approximately 90% of them appearing once. General study findings and limits: Samples were chosen by availability of cryopreserved specimens. GMM-specific TCRs were nearer to active tuberculosis alpha repertoires, suggesting expansion.

Remarks on this clone: The target antigen is unknown.

Deletions cut 4 bases from V and 2 bases from J, with 12 bases between. Germline CDR1 reads SGHDN; CDR2 reads FVKESK. This CDR3 comprises 14 residues. This chain links TRBV14 with TRBJ2-7; no firm D call. The receptor was isolated from a donor under 30 with latent tuberculosis or without tuberculosis infection. Sample: PBMCs. The CDR3 here is CASSPMGITYEQYF. DNA for the CDR3: TGTGCCAGCAGCCCGATGGGCATTACCTACGAGCAGTACTTC.